This T cell receptor beta chain stems from a study of cytomegalovirus exposure and HLA in healthy donors. Study conclusions and caveats: CMV serostatus was the only recorded immune exposure for donors. Association of under 20,000 TCR beta sequences with HLA alleles was found at 0.05 false discovery rate in a later analysis.

The PCR had 60 Vbeta and 13 Jbeta primers. Method: immunoSEQ multiplex PCR; TCRdb's copy keeps in-frame clones and lacks some. The table lists around 300,000 clones, around two thirds of them singletons. The CDR3 sequence is 15 residues long. CDR1 and CDR2 (germline): LNHDA, SQIVND (reference sequence). V lost 3 bases and J lost 1, with 12 bases in between. Remarks on this clone: Its target is not known.

This chain connects TRBV19 to TRBJ1-1; D unresolved. The sequence came from a female donor in good health and CMV-seronegative. Sequences were obtained from PBMCs. In DNA, the CDR3 is TGTGCCAGTAGTATCTGGGCCTTGGGGAACACTGAAGCTTTCTTT. Translating gives CASSIWALGNTEAFF.